The 4 T cell receptor beta chains given below trace back to one sample, sequenced in a study of T cell responses to AZD1222 COVID-19 vaccine (dated by TCRdb to the early 2020s). Preparation of the library involved the immunoSEQ multiplex PCR assay. TCRdb re-hosts the immuneACCESS table, in-frame sequences only. Its copies lack some clones; in the studies checked, an unresolved V gene accounts for under half of them, and the cause for the rest is not known. For this sample there are approximately 160,000 clones; approximately 90% appear just once. The ten largest clonotypes hold approximately 4.7% of the sample. In the paper's terms, the time point label means: baseline before first vaccination. The material was peripheral blood, obtained on day 0 of AZD1222 vaccination. The receptors originated from an adult in good health.

The CDR3 here is CASKSRTFGELFF. For the CDR3, the DNA is TGTGCCAGCAAGTCCAGGACTTTTGGGGAGCTGTTTTTT. This chain connects TRBV6-1 to TRBJ2-2, with a tentative D call TRBD2 (5 bases). This CDR3 spans 13 amino acids. V was pared by 7 bases and J by 8 bases, with 14 bases between. The germline gives CDR1 MNHNS, CDR2 SASEGT.

V is TRBV28 and J is TRBJ1-2; no reliable D call. V dropped 7 bases and J dropped 4 bases, with 16 bases sitting between them. CDR1 is MDHEN and CDR2 is SYDVKM in the germline V gene. CDR3 length: 14 amino acids. The CDR3 loop is CASTSFSLGYGYTF. CDR3 coding DNA: TGTGCCAGCACCTCTTTCAGTTTGGGCTATGGCTACACCTTC.

This chain links TRBV7-3 with TRBJ2-1, with TRBD2 matching 10 bases. There are 15 residues in the CDR3. CDR1 and CDR2 (germline): SGHTA, FQGTGA. Germline trimming cut 3 bases from V and 7 bases from J; bases unmatched to any gene: 6. For the CDR3, the DNA is TGTGCCAGCAGCTTGCTAGCGGGAGTGGGAAATGAGCAGTTCTTC. Encoded protein: CASSLLAGVGNEQFF.

The V gene is TRBV18, the J gene TRBJ2-2; unclear D gene. The CDR3 loop spans 16 amino acids. With 5 bases removed from V and 0 bases from J, the gap between germline ends came to 13 bases. Germline V gene lookup returns CDR1 KGHSH and CDR2 LQKENI. The CDR3 region has the DNA TGTGCCAGCTCATCGCGAGCAGACCCGAACACCGGGGAGCTGTTTTTT. This translates into CASSSRADPNTGELFF.